These 3 T cell receptor beta chains came from one sample sequenced in a study of patients and donors after allogeneic stem cell transplantation. MiXCR was run by TCRdb on the RT-PCR reads, yielding one entry per CDR3 protein. The table lists over 150,000 distinct CDR3 sequences, roughly 30% of them singletons. Sequencing was done on a sample of blood, either unsorted or a sorted T cell fraction (not recorded which). Receptors were obtained from a human donor who was either an allogeneic HSCT recipient or a stem cell or donor lymphocyte infusion donor (not recorded which). It is not recorded whose cells these are; they may come from a transplant donor.

This clonotype was counted between two and nine times. The genes are TRBV7-2 and TRBJ1-4; TRBD1 is a possible D gene (6 bases). Germline V CDR1 and CDR2: SGHTA, FQGNSA. The CDR3 has 16 residues. Trimming removed 2 bases at V and 3 bases at J, with 13 bases between. The DNA for the CDR3 is TGTGCCAGCAGCTTAAGGGGGGCGCAGGCTAATGAAAAACTGTTTTTT. This sequence encodes CASSLRGAQANEKLFF.

The table lists this clonotype with a few counts. The V call is TRBV29-1, the J call TRBJ2-7; TRBD2 might be the D (5 bases). Germline V gives CDR1 SQVTM, CDR2 ANQGSEA. The CDR3 is made up of 13 amino acids. The V end was cut by 3 bases, the J end by 3 bases, with 12 bases between. CDR3 region: CSVEDGKIYEQYF. The CDR3 DNA is TGCAGCGTTGAGGACGGGAAGATCTACGAGCAGTACTTC.

The chain uses TRBV20-1 and TRBJ2-3; 7 bases agree with TRBD2. Unmatched junction bases numbered 6, after V lost 0 bases and J lost 3 bases. CDR3 length: 15 amino acids. Germline V gene data show CDR1 as DFQATT and CDR2 as SNEGSKA (reference sequence). This CDR3 reads CSAREGGPATDTQYF. The CDR3 DNA reads as TGCAGTGCTAGAGAGGGAGGGCCGGCGACAGATACGCAGTATTTT.